The source of this T cell receptor (beta chain) is a study of T cell repertoires in cytomegalovirus infection. V lost 2 bases and J lost 6, with 14 bases in between. From germline, CDR1 is LNHDA and CDR2 SQIVND (reference sequence). CDR3 length: 15 amino acids. A single record per CDR3 protein comes from TCRdb applying MiXCR to the reads. The repertoire has some 800,000 distinct CDR3 sequences, around a third of them found once; the top ten carry around 12%. Notes on this clonotype: The antigen is not known.

V and J are TRBV19 and TRBJ2-1; a weak D match, TRBD2 (7 bases). The sequence was collected from a human donor in good health (CMV status not recorded). Some clones in this sample may be carry-over from other donors' samples. Sample: cultured CD8+ T cells from PBMCs, taken from culture after CMV antigen stimulation. In DNA form, the CDR3 reads TGTGCCAGTAGTATAAGGGGGGGCCTGGGCAATGAGCAGTTCTTC. This sequence encodes CASSIRGGLGNEQFF.